The 15 T cell receptor beta chains below all came from one sample that was sequenced in a study of identifying expanded T cells in peripheral blood. Generated by immunoSEQ multiplex PCR, the TCRdb table keeps only in-frame clones and is missing some. The table lists over 45,000 clones, around four fifths of them singletons. Sequenced: blood. These TCRs come from a person aged 18-69 years in good health.

The chain uses TRBV5-6 and TRBJ1-2; D is ambiguous. CDR1 and CDR2 (germline): SGHDT, YYEEEE. This CDR3 contains 15 residues. Trimming stripped 0 bases from V and 3 bases from J, with 12 bases between. CDR3: CASSLVSGTDYGYTF. The CDR3 DNA reads TGTGCCAGCAGCTTGGTGTCGGGCACGGACTATGGCTACACCTTC.

The count of this clone is one. This chain connects TRBV6-6 to TRBJ1-2; tentatively, D is TRBD1 (6 bases). Germline V gene lookup returns CDR1 MNHNY and CDR2 SVGAGI (reference sequence). Between the trimmed V and J ends, which lost 10 bases and 6 bases, there was a span of 15 bases. CDR3 length equals 12 residues. CDR3 nucleotide sequence: TGTGCCACGAACGACGGGGGGCATGGCTACACCTTC. Translation gives CATNDGGHGYTF.

This chain connects TRBV5-4 to TRBJ2-4; TRBD1 matches at 9 bases. The CDR3 is 16 amino acids. CDR1 is SGHNT, CDR2 YYREEE, per germline (reference sequence). J gave up 2 bases and V 4 bases, and 7 bases lay outside the gene matches. The CDR3 loop is CASSRPDRGSKNIQYF. The CDR3 bases are TGTGCCAGCAGCAGGCCCGACAGGGGGTCCAAAAACATTCAGTACTTC.

The chain is built from TRBV5-1 and TRBJ2-1; 16 bases are a match to TRBD2. The CDR3 sequence is 19 residues long. The V segment lost 3 bases and the J segment 7 bases; nucleotides outside the gene matches: 13. Looked up from germline, CDR1 is SGHRS and CDR2 is YFSETQ. CDR3 bases: TGCGCCAGCAGCTGGGGACTAGCGGGAGGGGGGAGTTGGTTGAATGAGCAGTTCTTC. As protein: CASSWGLAGGGSWLNEQFF.

The chain links TRBV18 to TRBJ2-1; 12 bases are a match to TRBD2. Germline V CDR1 and CDR2: KGHSH, LQKENI. The CDR3 runs to 16 residues. J gave up 5 bases and V 3 bases, and 5 bases lay outside the gene matches. The CDR3 coding sequence is TGTGCCAGCTCACCTCCCGGGACTAGCGGGCACAATGAGCAGTTCTTC. Its protein is CASSPPGTSGHNEQFF.

The chain has TRBV7-2 and TRBJ2-6, with no clear D. The CDR3 length is 15 residues. Germline values: CDR1 SGHTA, CDR2 FQGNSA. The ends were cut back, 2 bases at V and 0 bases at J, with 5 bases in the middle. The CDR3 DNA reads TGTGCCAGCAGCTTAAGCTTCTCTGGGGCCAACGTCCTGACTTTC. Encoded protein: CASSLSFSGANVLTF.

This sequence joins TRBV5-8 and TRBJ1-5, with 9 bases fitting TRBD1. Trimming removed 4 bases from V and 1 base from J; junction bases left unmatched: 6. The CDR3 consists of 16 residues. CDR1 and CDR2 from the germline V gene are SGHTS and YDEGEE. This chain's CDR3 is CASSHGTGISNQPQHF. The CDR3 nucleotides are TGTGCCAGCAGCCACGGGACAGGGATCAGCAATCAGCCCCAGCATTTT.

CDR3 nucleotide sequence: TGTGCCAGTAGTATAGGAGCAACAGATACGCAGTATTTT. Translation: CASSIGATDTQYF. The V gene is TRBV19, the J gene TRBJ2-3; D unresolved. V dropped 1 base and J dropped 3 bases, with 5 bases sitting between them. This CDR3 is built from 13 residues. The germline V gene has CDR1 LNHDA and CDR2 SQIVND (reference sequence).

The chain employs TRBV7-2 and TRBJ1-2; possibly TRBD1 for D (6 bases). The germline V and J ends were trimmed by 5 bases and 9 bases, with 19 bases remaining between them. CDR3 size: 14 residues. Germline CDR1 and CDR2: SGHTA and FQGNSA. The CDR3 region is CASSPGRQGHSYTF. The CDR3 nucleotides read TGTGCCAGCAGCCCCGGTCGGCAGGGGCATAGCTACACCTTC.

This clone was detected once. The chain links TRBV5-4 to TRBJ2-5; TRBD1 aligns across 7 bases. Trimming took 4 bases from V and 6 from J; bases not matched to a gene: 6. The CDR3 consists of 13 residues. Germline values: CDR1 SGHNT, CDR2 YYREEE (reference sequence). The CDR3 DNA reads as TGTGCCAGCAGCAGGGACAGTTTAAAGACCCAGTACTTC. Protein: CASSRDSLKTQYF.

CDR3 bases: TGTGCCAGCAGCTTGTGGGGGGGGAGCGAGCAGTACTTC. Protein sequence: CASSLWGGSEQYF. This chain connects TRBV5-4 to TRBJ2-7, with 7 bases that match TRBD2. The CDR3 is made up of 13 amino acids. Trimming cost V 1 base and J 6 bases; bases outside gene matches: 4. Looked up from germline, CDR1 is SGHNT and CDR2 is YYREEE (reference sequence).

V usage is TRBV7-3 and J usage is TRBJ2-2; TRBD2 agrees at 9 bases. The length of the CDR3 is 15 residues. Germline V gives CDR1 SGHTA, CDR2 FQGTGA. V trimming: 5 bases; J trimming: 2 bases; junction bases outside the gene matches: 3. CDR3 protein: CASSRAGGNTGELFF. The CDR3 bases are TGTGCCAGCAGCAGAGCGGGGGGAAACACCGGGGAGCTGTTTTTT. Variable domain in full (rest from reference TRBV7-3 and TRBJ2-2): GAGVSQTPSNKVTEKGKYVELRCDPISGHTALYWYRQSLGQGPEFLIYFQGTGAADDSGLPNDRFFAVRPEGSVSTLKIQRTERGDSAVYLCASSRAGGNTGELFFGEGSRLTVL.

V usage is TRBV10-1 and J usage is TRBJ2-7, with unresolved D. The CDR3 length is 12 residues. The germline CDR1 and CDR2 sequences are WNHNN and SYGVQD (reference sequence). The V end was cut by 6 bases, the J end by 3 bases, with 9 bases between. CDR3 loop: CASRDRYYEQYF. For the CDR3, the DNA is TGCGCCAGCAGAGACCGTTACTACGAGCAGTACTTC.

The chain uses TRBV4-3 and TRBJ1-2; maybe TRBD1 (6 bases). From germline, CDR1 is LGHNA and CDR2 YSLEER. V was pared by 1 base and J by 2 bases, with 11 bases between. CDR3 size: 15 residues. The CDR3 here is CASSQGARGNYGYTF. As DNA, the CDR3 is TGCGCCAGCAGCCAAGGGGCTAGGGGGAACTATGGCTACACCTTC.

This clone has only a few counts. V usage is TRBV4-1 and J usage is TRBJ2-3; 8 nucleotides align to TRBD2. CDR1 is MGHRA, CDR2 YSYEKL, per germline. Trimming took 2 bases from V and 6 from J; bases not matched to a gene: 25. This CDR3 is 21 amino acids long. As DNA, the CDR3 is TGCGCCAGCAGCCAACACGATACTAAAAGCGGGGGCGGGGGAGTACGGGATACGCAGTATTTT. Protein product: CASSQHDTKSGGGGVRDTQYF.